This entry lists 18 T cell receptor beta chains sequenced from one sample in a study of blood T cell repertoires in COVID-19 (dated by TCRdb to 2019 to 2021). The library relied on the immunoSEQ multiplex PCR assay. What TCRdb holds here is the immuneACCESS table cut down to in-frame rearrangements. Part of the clones is not present; checked against another copy, under half of the missing clones reflect an unresolved V gene, and the others are unexplained. The sample table contains some 200,000 clones; only one count was recorded for around 83% of them. The ten largest clones represent around 6.3% of the sample. Input material: peripheral blood. Every receptor here comes from a woman aged 40 to 50 with acute or convalescent COVID-19.

The rearrangement uses TRBV30 and TRBJ2-6, with D possibly matching TRBD2 (6 bases). Germline V gene data show CDR1 as GTSNPN and CDR2 as SVGIG (reference sequence). The CDR3 runs 18 residues. V lost 0 bases, J lost 0 bases, and 15 bases lay in between. The CDR3 region has the DNA TGTGCCTGGAGTGTACGGGGACTTGGCCTCTCTGGGGCCAACGTCCTGACTTTC. This codes for CAWSVRGLGLSGANVLTF.

In DNA form, the CDR3 reads TGCGCCAGCAGCCAAGAAGGTCCGGGACCGCCCGGGAGGGATGAAAAACTGTTTTTT. It is translated as CASSQEGPGPPGRDEKLFF. The rearrangement joins TRBV4-1 to TRBJ1-4, with D tentatively TRBD1 (5 bases). CDR1 is MGHRA, CDR2 YSYEKL, per germline. The CDR3 is 19 residues long. Trimming stripped 0 bases from V and 6 bases from J, with 23 bases between.

This clone was found a few times. This chain links TRBV30 with TRBJ1-2; TRBD1 matches at 8 bases. Germline lookup yields CDR1 GTSNPN and CDR2 SVGIG (reference sequence). The CDR3 covers 13 residues. The V gene end was trimmed by 4 bases and the J gene end by 4 bases; junction bases not matched to a gene: 5. The CDR3: CAWNPGQGYGYTF. CDR3 nucleotide sequence: TGTGCCTGGAATCCCGGACAGGGCTATGGCTACACCTTC.

The V call is TRBV28, the J call TRBJ2-2; a weak D match, TRBD1 (6 bases). The CDR3 has 16 residues. CDR1 MDHEN and CDR2 SYDVKM come from the germline V gene. With 6 bases removed from V and 5 bases from J, the gap between germline ends came to 19 bases. CDR3 region: CASSHNRDGRTGELFF. CDR3 DNA sequence: TGTGCCAGCAGCCATAACAGGGATGGTAGGACCGGGGAGCTGTTTTTT. The variable domain in full, completed from reference TRBV28 and TRBJ2-2, reads DVKVTQSSRYLVKRTGEKVFLECVQDMDHENMFWYRQDPGLGLRLIYFSYDVKMKEKGDIPEGYSVSREKKERFSLILESASTNQTSMYLCASSHNRDGRTGELFFGEGSRLTVL.

The chain combines TRBV5-4 with TRBJ2-1, with D tentatively TRBD2 (5 bases). Trimming stripped 4 bases from V and 0 bases from J, with 20 bases between. In germline, CDR1 is SGHNT, CDR2 YYREEE (reference sequence). CDR3 length: 18 amino acids. The CDR3 sequence: CASSLGLLAQSSYNEQFF. The CDR3 DNA is TGTGCCAGCAGCCTTGGTCTATTAGCGCAGAGCTCCTACAATGAGCAGTTCTTC.

This chain connects TRBV30 to TRBJ2-2; TRBD2 matches at 9 bases. The CDR3 loop spans 14 amino acids. The junction had 6 bases not matched to a gene; V was cut back by 5 bases and J by 5 bases. Germline values: CDR1 GTSNPN, CDR2 SVGIG (reference sequence). The CDR3: CAWEPGLATGELFF. In DNA form, the CDR3 reads TGTGCCTGGGAACCGGGACTAGCAACCGGGGAGCTGTTTTTT.

V gene TRBV29-1 combines with J gene TRBJ2-7; D not resolved. The V gene's germline CDR1 is SQVTM and CDR2 ANQGSEA. The CDR3 has 13 amino acids. The V end lost 1 base, the J end lost 1 base, and 8 bases lay between the germline ends. The CDR3 DNA reads TGCAGCGTTGAAGTGGGCAGGTCCTACGAGCAGTACTTC. Protein sequence: CSVEVGRSYEQYF.

The J gene is TRBJ2-2, the V gene TRBV6-2 or TRBV6-3, with 11 bases lining up with TRBD2. The CDR3 contains 16 residues. V was pared by 1 base and J by 5 bases, with 3 bases of the junction left unmatched. In germline, CDR1 is MNHEY, CDR2 SVGEGT. The CDR3 DNA is TGTGCCAGCAGTTACTTCGCTAGCGGGAGGACCGGGGAGCTGTTTTTT. Translating it yields CASSYFASGRTGELFF.

The V gene is TRBV6-2 or TRBV6-3, the J gene TRBJ2-7; D possibly corresponds to TRBD2 (7 bases). V gave up 5 bases and J gave up 1 base, with 21 bases separating them. The germline gives CDR1 MNHEY, CDR2 SVGEGT. The CDR3 runs 17 residues. The CDR3 region has the DNA TGTGCCAGCAGTCCGGGGGCGGGGAGGGACGGATCCTACGAGCAGTACTTC. Protein product: CASSPGAGRDGSYEQYF.

This clone was counted only a few times. V and J are TRBV28 and TRBJ2-6, with D possibly being TRBD1 (5 bases). CDR1 is MDHEN, CDR2 SYDVKM, per germline. Trimming stripped 3 bases from V and 4 bases from J, with 10 bases between. This CDR3 is built from 15 residues. The CDR3 DNA reads as TGTGCCAGCAGTTTCATGGCAGGGGGGGCCAACGTCCTGACTTTC. The encoded protein is CASSFMAGGANVLTF.

A single count supports this clone. This chain joins TRBV9 and TRBJ2-2; unclear D gene. CDR3 size: 14 residues. The germline CDR1 and CDR2 sequences are SGDLS and YYNGEE. With 4 bases removed from V and 5 bases from J, the gap between germline ends came to 12 bases. For the CDR3, the DNA is TGTGCCAGCAGCAGTGCAGGTAGTACCGGGGAGCTGTTTTTT. Its protein product is CASSSAGSTGELFF.

The chain carries TRBV2 and TRBJ2-1; D is unresolved. The V and J ends lost 3 bases and 7 bases respectively, with 10 bases between them. CDR1 is SNHLY, CDR2 FYNNEI, per germline. This CDR3 is built from 13 residues. The DNA of the CDR3 is TGTGCCAGCAGTGAGCTCGTGGAGAATGAGCAGTTCTTC. This encodes CASSELVENEQFF.

This chain joins TRBV28 and TRBJ1-6, with 8 bases fitting TRBD1. Trimming cost V 0 bases and J 1 base; bases outside gene matches: 2. CDR3 length: 17 residues. Germline V gene lookup returns CDR1 MDHEN and CDR2 SYDVKM. CDR3: CASSLWTGDSYNSPLHF. CDR3 nucleotide sequence: TGTGCCAGCAGTTTATGGACAGGGGATTCCTATAATTCACCCCTCCACTTT.

The chain is built from TRBV3-1 (or the pseudogene TRBV3-2) and TRBJ1-6; TRBD1 is a possible D gene (5 bases). The CDR3 contains 12 residues. The germline V and J ends were trimmed by 7 bases and 7 bases, with 8 bases remaining between them. Germline-derived CDR1 and CDR2 are LGHDT and YNNKEL (reference sequence). The CDR3 here is CASNNRNSPLHF. As DNA, the CDR3 is TGTGCCAGCAATAACAGGAATTCACCCCTCCACTTT.

This clone appeared a few times. The chain employs TRBV5-1 and TRBJ1-2, with TRBD1 matching over 9 bases. Germline V gene sequence: CDR1 SGHRS, CDR2 YFSETQ. CDR3 length equals 14 residues. The V segment lost 5 bases and the J segment 2 bases; nucleotides outside the gene matches: 4. The CDR3 coding sequence is TGCGCCAGCAGAACAGGGGGCTCCAACTATGGCTACACCTTC. Its protein is CASRTGGSNYGYTF.

Only one count was recorded for this clone. V gene TRBV23-1 combines with J gene TRBJ1-2, with 8 bases matching TRBD1. TRBV23-1 is known as an ORF, though its function is uncertain. This CDR3 region has 17 residues. Trimming cost V 4 bases and J 3 bases; bases outside gene matches: 13. CDR3 bases: TGCGCCAGCAGTCCTCGGACAGGGTCGGTAGAGCACTATGGCTACACCTTC. Protein sequence: CASSPRTGSVEHYGYTF.

This clone was seen only a few times. The rearrangement links TRBV2 to TRBJ2-7, with a weak D call TRBD2 (5 bases). The V end was cut by 7 bases, the J end by 1 base, with 14 bases between. From germline, CDR1 is SNHLY and CDR2 FYNNEI. This CDR3 is built from 14 residues. The CDR3 here is CASMARGLSYEQYF. In DNA form, the CDR3 reads TGTGCCAGCATGGCTAGAGGGTTATCCTACGAGCAGTACTTC.

V is TRBV19 and J is TRBJ1-4; D is uncertain. CDR1 and CDR2 (germline): LNHDA, SQIVND (reference sequence). The CDR3 contains 14 residues. The V end lost 4 bases, the J end lost 11 bases, and 17 bases lay between the germline ends. The CDR3 DNA reads as TGTGCCAGTAGTAATTTAGGCCTCCTAGAGAAACTGTTTTTT. Encoded protein: CASSNLGLLEKLFF.